These 10 T cell receptor beta chains were sequenced from one sample in a study of blood T cell repertoires in COVID-19. The data were produced by immunoSEQ multiplex PCR, yet TCRdb's version contains in-frame clones alone and is incomplete. The sample consists of 140,000 to 150,000 clones, roughly 88% of them appearing once. Material: peripheral blood. These receptors came from a woman in her sixties or seventies with COVID-19, enrolled during active disease.

This sequence joins TRBV7-2 and TRBJ1-1, with a weak D call TRBD1 (6 bases). V was trimmed by 2 bases and J by 4 bases, leaving 8 bases between them. Per germline, CDR1 SGHTA and CDR2 FQGNSA. The CDR3 length is 13 residues. For the CDR3, the DNA is TGTGCCAGCAGCTTATCCAGGGGCACTGAAGCTTTCTTT. This codes for CASSLSRGTEAFF.

This clone was counted only a few times. This chain connects TRBV3-1 (or the pseudogene TRBV3-2) to TRBJ2-7; 8 bases line up with TRBD2. Germline V gene sequence: CDR1 LGHDT, CDR2 YNNKEL (reference sequence). The CDR3 is 15 amino acids. Trimming cost V 1 base and J 2 bases; bases outside gene matches: 4. CDR3 loop: CASSQAAGVAYEQYF. In DNA, the CDR3 is TGTGCCAGCAGCCAAGCAGCGGGGGTCGCCTACGAGCAGTACTTC.

The gene calls are TRBV5-4 and TRBJ2-1; D might be TRBD2 (7 bases). Germline V CDR1 and CDR2: SGHNT, YYREEE (reference sequence). The CDR3 contains 15 residues. Trimming shortened V by 0 bases and J by 7 bases, and 14 bases separated the two germline ends. CDR3 sequence reads: CASSLVAGAGNEQFF. The CDR3 DNA reads TGTGCCAGCAGCTTGGTGGCGGGGGCCGGTAATGAGCAGTTCTTC.

The CDR3: CASRKDRGSYEQYF. The CDR3 bases are TGTGCCAGCAGGAAGGACAGGGGTTCCTACGAGCAGTACTTC. The rearrangement uses TRBV2 and TRBJ2-7; 9 bases match TRBD1. Trimming cost V 6 bases and J 1 base; bases outside gene matches: 4. Germline V gene data show CDR1 as SNHLY and CDR2 as FYNNEI. CDR3 length equals 14 residues.

The V gene is TRBV4-3, the J gene TRBJ2-2, with 14 bases aligning to TRBD2. The germline V gene encodes CDR1 LGHNA and CDR2 YSLEER. After removal of 0 bases from V and 4 bases from J, the junction contained 16 bases not matched to a gene. The CDR3 has 22 amino acids. CDR3: CASSQDVGFGGLAGGVTGELFF. The CDR3 nucleotides read TGCGCCAGCAGCCAAGATGTAGGATTCGGAGGACTAGCGGGGGGCGTCACCGGGGAGCTGTTTTTT.

This clone has a single count. The chain employs TRBV10-3 and TRBJ2-2; weak D call: TRBD1 (6 bases). The CDR3 is 15 residues long. CDR1 and CDR2 from the germline V gene are ENHRY and SYGVKD. Trimming stripped 7 bases from V and 3 bases from J, with 15 bases between. DNA of the CDR3: TGTGCCATCACCGTAGGGACACCCGACACCGGGGAGCTGTTTTTT. Its protein product is CAITVGTPDTGELFF.

V gene TRBV3-1 (or the pseudogene TRBV3-2) combines with J gene TRBJ1-3; D not resolved. Germline CDR1 is LGHDT and CDR2 is YNNKEL (reference sequence). CDR3 length equals 16 residues. V shed 2 bases and J shed 1 base, with 12 bases lying between them. The CDR3 DNA reads TGTGCCAGCAGCCAACACGGACGGACTTCTGGAAACACCATATATTTT. Amino acid sequence: CASSQHGRTSGNTIYF.

The chain employs TRBV3-1 (or the pseudogene TRBV3-2) and TRBJ1-2, with 7 nucleotides matching TRBD1. Germline-derived CDR1 and CDR2 are LGHDT and YNNKEL (reference sequence). Trimming at V came to 2 bases and at J to 4 bases, leaving 7 bases not matched to a gene. CDR3 length: 15 residues. CDR3 nucleotide sequence: TGTGCCAGCAGCCAACTATACAGGGGTGGCTATGGCTACACCTTC. It is translated as CASSQLYRGGYGYTF.

The chain is built from TRBV4-1 and TRBJ1-1; 9 bases map to TRBD1. J was trimmed by 1 base and V by 3 bases; bases with no gene match: 9. In germline, CDR1 is MGHRA, CDR2 YSYEKL. The CDR3 covers 17 residues. In nucleotides, the CDR3 is TGCGCCAGCAGCCATCTTCTGGGACAGGGAAGGAACACTGAAGCTTTCTTT. Translated: CASSHLLGQGRNTEAFF.

This chain links TRBV19 with TRBJ1-1; 7 bases map to TRBD1. Losses at the gene ends were 5 bases for V and 8 bases for J; bases not matched to a gene: 14. The germline V gene encodes CDR1 LNHDA and CDR2 SQIVND (reference sequence). The CDR3 spans 15 residues. The CDR3 coding sequence is TGTGCCAGTAGTCTCAGTGGAGGGGGCCTCCAAGAAGCTTTCTTT. Protein sequence: CASSLSGGGLQEAFF.